This T cell receptor (beta chain) stems from a study of T cells in Graves' hyperthyroidism and ophthalmopathy. In this sample, this clonotype turned up many times. The TCR beta CDR3 regions underwent amplification using RNA transcripts as the source. HTBI primers were the set used in a first-round RT-PCR of the TCR CDR3. TCRdb independently ran MiXCR on the multiplex PCR reads; one entry per CDR3 protein. The sample yields roughly 660,000 distinct CDR3 sequences, around 16% seen once. Sequences were obtained from blood. The TCR comes from a man aged 50 or older with Graves' hyperthyroidism.

The CDR3 region is CASSLLGLAEYYEQYF. CDR3 DNA sequence: TGTGCCAGCAGTTTACTGGGACTAGCGGAATATTACGAGCAGTACTTC. This chain joins TRBV28 and TRBJ2-7; 11 bases match TRBD2. Germline CDR1 reads MDHEN; CDR2 reads SYDVKM. This CDR3 comprises 16 residues. The J segment lost 4 bases and the V segment lost 2 bases, leaving 7 bases of the junction unmatched.